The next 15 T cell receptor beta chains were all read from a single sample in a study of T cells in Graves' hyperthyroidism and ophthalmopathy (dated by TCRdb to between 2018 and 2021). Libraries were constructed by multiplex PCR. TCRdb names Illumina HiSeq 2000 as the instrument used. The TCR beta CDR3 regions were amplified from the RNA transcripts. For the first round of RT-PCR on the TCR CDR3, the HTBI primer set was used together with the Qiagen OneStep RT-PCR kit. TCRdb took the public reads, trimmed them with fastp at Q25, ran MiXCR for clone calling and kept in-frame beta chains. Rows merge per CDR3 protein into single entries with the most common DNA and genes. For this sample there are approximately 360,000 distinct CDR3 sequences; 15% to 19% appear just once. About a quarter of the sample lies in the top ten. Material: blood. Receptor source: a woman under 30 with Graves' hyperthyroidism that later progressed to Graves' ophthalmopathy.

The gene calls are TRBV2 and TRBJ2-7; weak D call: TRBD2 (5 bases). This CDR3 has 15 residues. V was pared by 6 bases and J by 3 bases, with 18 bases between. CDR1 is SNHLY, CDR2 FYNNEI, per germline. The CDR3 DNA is TGTGCCAGCAGGGCTAAGCGGAAAGACGGCTACGAGCAGTACTTC. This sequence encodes CASRAKRKDGYEQYF.

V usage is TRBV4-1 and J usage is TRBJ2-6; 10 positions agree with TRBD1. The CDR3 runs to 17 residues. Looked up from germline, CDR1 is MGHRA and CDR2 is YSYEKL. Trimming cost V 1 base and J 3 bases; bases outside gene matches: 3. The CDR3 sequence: CASSQGDRGFGANVLTF. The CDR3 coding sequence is TGCGCCAGCAGCCAAGGGGACAGGGGTTTTGGGGCCAACGTCCTGACTTTC.

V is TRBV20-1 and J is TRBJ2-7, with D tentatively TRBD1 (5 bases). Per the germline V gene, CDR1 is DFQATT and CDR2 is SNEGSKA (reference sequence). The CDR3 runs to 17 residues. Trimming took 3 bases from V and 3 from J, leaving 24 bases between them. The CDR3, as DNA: TGCAGTGCTAGTGGCGAAGGTTGGGGCAGGGAAGGCTACGAGCAGTACTTC. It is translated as CSASGEGWGREGYEQYF.

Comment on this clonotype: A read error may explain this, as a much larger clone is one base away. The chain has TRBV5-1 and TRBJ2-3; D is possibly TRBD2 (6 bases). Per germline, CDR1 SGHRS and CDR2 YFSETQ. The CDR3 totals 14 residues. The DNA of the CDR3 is TGCGCCAGCAGCCAGGTGGGGGACTTGGATACGCCGTATTTT. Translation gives CASSQVGDLDTPYF.

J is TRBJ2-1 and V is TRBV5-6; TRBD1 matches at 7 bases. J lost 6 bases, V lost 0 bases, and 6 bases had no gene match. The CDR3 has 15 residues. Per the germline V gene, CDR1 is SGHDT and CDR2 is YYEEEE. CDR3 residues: CASSLEDRKSNEQFF. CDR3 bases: TGTGCCAGCAGCTTGGAGGACAGGAAATCCAATGAGCAGTTCTTC. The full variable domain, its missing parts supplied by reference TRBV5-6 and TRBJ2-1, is DAGVTQSPTHLIKTRGQQVTLRCSPKSGHDTVSWYQQALGQGPQFIFQYYEEEERQRGNFPDRFSGHQFPNYSSELNVNALLLGDSALYLCASSLEDRKSNEQFFGPGTRLTVL.

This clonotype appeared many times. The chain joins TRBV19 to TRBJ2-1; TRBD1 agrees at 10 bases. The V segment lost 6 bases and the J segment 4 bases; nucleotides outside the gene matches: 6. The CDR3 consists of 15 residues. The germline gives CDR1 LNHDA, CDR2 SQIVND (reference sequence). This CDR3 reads CASSPDRGRYNEQFF. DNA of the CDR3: TGTGCCAGTAGCCCGGACAGGGGGAGATACAATGAGCAGTTCTTC.

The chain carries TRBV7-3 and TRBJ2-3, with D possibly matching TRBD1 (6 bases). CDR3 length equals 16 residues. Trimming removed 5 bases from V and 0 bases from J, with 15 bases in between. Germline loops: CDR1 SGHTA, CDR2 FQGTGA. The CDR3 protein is CASSPHHRASTDTQYF. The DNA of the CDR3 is TGTGCCAGCAGCCCTCACCACAGGGCTAGCACAGATACGCAGTATTTT. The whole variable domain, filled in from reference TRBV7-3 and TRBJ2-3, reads GAGVSQTPSNKVTEKGKYVELRCDPISGHTALYWYRQSLGQGPEFLIYFQGTGAADDSGLPNDRFFAVRPEGSVSTLKIQRTERGDSAVYLCASSPHHRASTDTQYFGPGTRLTVL.

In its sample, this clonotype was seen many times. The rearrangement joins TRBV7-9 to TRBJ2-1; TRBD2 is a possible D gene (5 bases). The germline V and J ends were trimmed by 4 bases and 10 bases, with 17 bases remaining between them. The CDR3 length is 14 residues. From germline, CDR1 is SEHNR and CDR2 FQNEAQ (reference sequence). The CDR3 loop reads CASSSALGEVEQFF. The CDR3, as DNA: TGTGCCAGCAGCTCTGCGCTGGGAGAGGTAGAGCAGTTCTTC.

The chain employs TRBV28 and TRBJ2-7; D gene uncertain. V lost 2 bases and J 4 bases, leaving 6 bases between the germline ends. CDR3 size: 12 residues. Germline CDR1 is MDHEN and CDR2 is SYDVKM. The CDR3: CASSLGWYEQYF. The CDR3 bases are TGTGCCAGCAGTTTAGGTTGGTACGAGCAGTACTTC. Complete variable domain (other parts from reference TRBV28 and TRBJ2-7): DVKVTQSSRYLVKRTGEKVFLECVQDMDHENMFWYRQDPGLGLRLIYFSYDVKMKEKGDIPEGYSVSREKKERFSLILESASTNQTSMYLCASSLGWYEQYFGPGTRLTVT.

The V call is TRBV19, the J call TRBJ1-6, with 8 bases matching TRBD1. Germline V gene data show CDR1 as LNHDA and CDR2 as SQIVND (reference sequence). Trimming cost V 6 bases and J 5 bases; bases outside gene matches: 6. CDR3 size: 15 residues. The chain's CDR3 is CASSTTGEDNSPLHF. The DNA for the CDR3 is TGTGCCAGTAGCACGACAGGGGAAGATAATTCACCCCTCCACTTT.

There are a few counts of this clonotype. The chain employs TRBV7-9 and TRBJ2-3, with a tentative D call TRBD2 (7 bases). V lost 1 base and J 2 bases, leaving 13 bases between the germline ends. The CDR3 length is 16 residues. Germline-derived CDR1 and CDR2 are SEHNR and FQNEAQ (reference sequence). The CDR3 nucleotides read TGTGCCAGCAGCTTAGTTGTCGGGGGGCCCACAGATACGCAGTATTTT. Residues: CASSLVVGGPTDTQYF.

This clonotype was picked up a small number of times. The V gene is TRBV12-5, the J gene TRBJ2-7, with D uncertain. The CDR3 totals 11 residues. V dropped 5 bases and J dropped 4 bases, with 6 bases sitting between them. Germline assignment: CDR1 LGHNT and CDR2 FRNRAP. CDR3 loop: CASGPHYEQYF. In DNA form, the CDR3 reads TGTGCTAGTGGTCCGCATTACGAGCAGTACTTC.

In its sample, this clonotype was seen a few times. The CDR3 sequence is CASSQEAFRGSTYNEQFF. The CDR3 DNA follows: TGTGCCAGCAGCCAAGAAGCGTTCCGAGGGTCTACCTACAATGAGCAGTTCTTC. The chain couples TRBV14 to TRBJ2-1, with D possibly TRBD2 on 5 matching bases. The CDR3 covers 18 residues. The germline gives CDR1 SGHDN, CDR2 FVKESK. Trimming cost V 0 bases and J 2 bases, with 17 bases left between them. Full variable domain (missing parts from reference TRBV14 and TRBJ2-1): EAGVTQFPSHSVIEKGQTVTLRCDPISGHDNLYWYRRVMGKEIKFLLHFVKESKQDESGMPNNRFLAERTGGTYSTLKVQPAELEDSGVYFCASSQEAFRGSTYNEQFFGPGTRLTVL.

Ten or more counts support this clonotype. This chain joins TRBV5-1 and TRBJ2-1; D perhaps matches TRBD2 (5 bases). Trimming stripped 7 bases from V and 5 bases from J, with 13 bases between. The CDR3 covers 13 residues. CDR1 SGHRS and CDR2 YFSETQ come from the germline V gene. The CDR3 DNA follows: TGCGCCAGCCGGAGGTCCCTTGACAATGAGCAGTTCTTC. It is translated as CASRRSLDNEQFF. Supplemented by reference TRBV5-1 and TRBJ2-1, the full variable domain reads KAGVTQTPRYLIKTRGQQVTLSCSPISGHRSVSWYQQTPGQGLQFLFEYFSETQRNKGNFPGRFSGRQFSNSRSEMNVSTLELGDSALYLCASRRSLDNEQFFGPGTRLTVL.

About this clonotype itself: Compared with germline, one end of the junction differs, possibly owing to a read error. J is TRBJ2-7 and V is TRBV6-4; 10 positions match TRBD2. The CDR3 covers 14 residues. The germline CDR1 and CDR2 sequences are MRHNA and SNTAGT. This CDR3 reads CAGSSGRGSGEQCF. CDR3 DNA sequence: TGTGCCGGGTCGAGCGGGAGGGGGAGTGGCGAGCAGTGCTTC.